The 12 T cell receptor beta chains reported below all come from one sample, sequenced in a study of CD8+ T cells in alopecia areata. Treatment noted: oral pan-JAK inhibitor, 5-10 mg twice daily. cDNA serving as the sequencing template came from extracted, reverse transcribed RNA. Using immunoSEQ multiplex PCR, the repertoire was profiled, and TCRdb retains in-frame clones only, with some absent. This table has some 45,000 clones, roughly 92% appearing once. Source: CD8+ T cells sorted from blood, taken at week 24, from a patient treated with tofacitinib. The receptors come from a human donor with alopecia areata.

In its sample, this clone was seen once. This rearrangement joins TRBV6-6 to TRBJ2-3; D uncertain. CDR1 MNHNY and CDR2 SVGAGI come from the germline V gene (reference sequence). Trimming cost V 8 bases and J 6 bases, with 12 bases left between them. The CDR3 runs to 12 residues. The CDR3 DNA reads TGTGCCAGCTCGCTAGTCGAGGATACGCAGTATTTT. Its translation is CASSLVEDTQYF.

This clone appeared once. The CDR3, as DNA: TGTGCCAGCAGCCCCCGGACAGACTCCTACAATGAGCAGTTCTTC. Protein product: CASSPRTDSYNEQFF. V gene TRBV7-9 combines with J gene TRBJ2-1, with a weak D call TRBD1 (6 bases). V lost 5 bases and J 0 bases, leaving 11 bases between the germline ends. Looked up from germline, CDR1 is SEHNR and CDR2 is FQNEAQ (reference sequence). This CDR3 contains 15 residues. The complete variable domain, with remaining parts taken from reference TRBV7-9 and TRBJ2-1, reads DTGVSQNPRHKITKRGQNVTFRCDPISEHNRLYWYRQTLGQGPEFLTYFQNEAQLEKSRLLSDRFSAERPKGSFSTLEIQRTEQGDSAMYLCASSPRTDSYNEQFFGPGTRLTVL.

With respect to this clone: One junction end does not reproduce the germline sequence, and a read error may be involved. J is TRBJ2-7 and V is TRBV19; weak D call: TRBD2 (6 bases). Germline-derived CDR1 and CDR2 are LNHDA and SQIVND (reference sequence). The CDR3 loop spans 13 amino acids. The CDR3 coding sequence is TGTGCCAGTAGTCCCGGACTAAACTACGAGCAGCACTTC. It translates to CASSPGLNYEQHF.

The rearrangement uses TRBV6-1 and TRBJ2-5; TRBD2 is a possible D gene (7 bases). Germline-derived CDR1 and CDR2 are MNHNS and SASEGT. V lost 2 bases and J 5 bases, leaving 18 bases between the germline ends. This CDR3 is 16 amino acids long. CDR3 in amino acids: CASSENGGALVETQYF. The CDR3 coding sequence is TGTGCCAGCAGTGAAAATGGGGGGGCGCTTGTCGAGACCCAGTACTTC.

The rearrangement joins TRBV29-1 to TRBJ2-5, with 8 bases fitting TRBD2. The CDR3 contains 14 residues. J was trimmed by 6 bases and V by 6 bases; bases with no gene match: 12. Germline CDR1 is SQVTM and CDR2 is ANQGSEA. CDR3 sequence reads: CSVAPPGGGQTQYF. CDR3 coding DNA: TGCAGCGTCGCCCCCCCGGGGGGGGGACAGACCCAGTACTTC. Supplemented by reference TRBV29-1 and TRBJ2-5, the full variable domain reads SAVISQKPSRDICQRGTSLTIQCQVDSQVTMMFWYRQQPGQSLTLIATANQGSEATYESGFVIDKFPISRPNLTFSTLTVSNMSPEDSSIYLCSVAPPGGGQTQYFGPGTRLLVL.

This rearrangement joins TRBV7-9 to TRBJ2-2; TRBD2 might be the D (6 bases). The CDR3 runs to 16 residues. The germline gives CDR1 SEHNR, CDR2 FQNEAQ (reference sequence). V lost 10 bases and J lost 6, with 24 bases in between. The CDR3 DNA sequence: TGTGCCACGTCAAACCGGGAGTTCCGGGGAGCCGGGGAGCTGTTTTTT. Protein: CATSNREFRGAGELFF.

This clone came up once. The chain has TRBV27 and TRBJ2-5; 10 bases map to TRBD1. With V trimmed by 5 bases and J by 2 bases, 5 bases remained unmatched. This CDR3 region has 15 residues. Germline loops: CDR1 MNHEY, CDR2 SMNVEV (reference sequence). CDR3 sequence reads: CASSPSGQGQETQYF. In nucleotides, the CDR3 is TGTGCCAGCAGTCCGTCGGGACAGGGGCAAGAGACCCAGTACTTC.

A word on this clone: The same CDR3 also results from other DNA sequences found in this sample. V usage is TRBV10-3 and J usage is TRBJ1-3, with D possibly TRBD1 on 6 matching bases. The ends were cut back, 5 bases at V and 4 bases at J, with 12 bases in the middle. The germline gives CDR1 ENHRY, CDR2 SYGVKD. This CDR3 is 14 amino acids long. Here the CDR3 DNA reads TGTGCCATCAGTTCAACAGGGTCGGGAAACACCATATATTTT. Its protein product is CAISSTGSGNTIYF.

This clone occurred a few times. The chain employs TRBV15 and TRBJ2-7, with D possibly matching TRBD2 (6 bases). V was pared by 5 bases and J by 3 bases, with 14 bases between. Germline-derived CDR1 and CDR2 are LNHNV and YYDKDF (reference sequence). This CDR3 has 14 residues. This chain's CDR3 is CATSVGGEGYEQYF. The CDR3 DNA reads TGTGCCACCAGCGTGGGGGGAGAGGGCTACGAGCAGTACTTC. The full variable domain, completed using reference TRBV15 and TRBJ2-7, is DAMVIQNPRYQVTQFGKPVTLSCSQTLNHNVMYWYQQKSSQAPKLLFHYYDKDFNNEADTPDNFQSRRPNTSFCFLDIRSPGLGDTAMYLCATSVGGEGYEQYFGPGTRLTVT.

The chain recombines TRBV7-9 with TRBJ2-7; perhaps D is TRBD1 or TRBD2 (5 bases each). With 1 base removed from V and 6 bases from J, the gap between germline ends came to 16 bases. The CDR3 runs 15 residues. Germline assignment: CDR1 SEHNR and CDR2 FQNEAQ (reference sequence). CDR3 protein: CASSLDPGTGAEQYF. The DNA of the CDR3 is TGTGCCAGCAGCTTAGACCCCGGGACCGGGGCCGAGCAGTACTTC.

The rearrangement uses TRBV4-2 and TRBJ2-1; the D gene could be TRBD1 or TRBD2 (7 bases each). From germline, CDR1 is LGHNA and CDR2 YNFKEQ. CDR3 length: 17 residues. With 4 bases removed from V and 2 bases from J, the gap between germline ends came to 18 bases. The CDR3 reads CASSPGGAGAPYNEQFF. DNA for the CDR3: TGTGCCAGCAGCCCAGGGGGTGCGGGGGCTCCCTACAATGAGCAGTTCTTC.

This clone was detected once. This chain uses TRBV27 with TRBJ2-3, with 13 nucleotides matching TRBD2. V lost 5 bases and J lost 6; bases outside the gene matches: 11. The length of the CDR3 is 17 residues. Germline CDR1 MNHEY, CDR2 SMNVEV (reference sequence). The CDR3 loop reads CASSTSGGGFSADTQYF. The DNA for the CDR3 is TGTGCCAGCAGTACTAGCGGGGGGGGTTTTTCGGCGGATACGCAGTATTTT.